What follows describes a single TCR beta chain. Reverse transcription of roughly 0.5 to 1 ug RNA was carried out with random hexamers. MiXCR, applied by TCRdb to the immunoSEQ multiplex PCR reads, yields one record per CDR3 protein. The sample lists about 64,000 distinct CDR3 sequences, about 94% occurring once. This entry comes from a study of CD8 T cells in Susac syndrome. Sequencing of TCR beta covered CD8+ and CD4+ T cells obtained from blood. The multiple sclerosis controls consisted of treatment-naive patients with relapsing-remitting disease, either stable or active. FACS enriched CD8+ TEMRA cells, while bulk CD8+ and CD4+ were negatively isolated. This CDR3 comprises 14 residues. The ends lost 4 bases at V and 3 bases at J; junction bases unmatched: 4. In germline, CDR1 is MNHEY, CDR2 SMNVEV (reference sequence).

Input material: CD8+ T cells from PBMCs. The receptor's source is a human donor with multiple sclerosis. The chain is built from TRBV27 and TRBJ2-7, with 9 nucleotides matching TRBD1. The CDR3 DNA follows: TGTGCCAGCAGTTGGGGGACAGGGAGCTACGAGCAGTACTTC. The encoded protein is CASSWGTGSYEQYF.